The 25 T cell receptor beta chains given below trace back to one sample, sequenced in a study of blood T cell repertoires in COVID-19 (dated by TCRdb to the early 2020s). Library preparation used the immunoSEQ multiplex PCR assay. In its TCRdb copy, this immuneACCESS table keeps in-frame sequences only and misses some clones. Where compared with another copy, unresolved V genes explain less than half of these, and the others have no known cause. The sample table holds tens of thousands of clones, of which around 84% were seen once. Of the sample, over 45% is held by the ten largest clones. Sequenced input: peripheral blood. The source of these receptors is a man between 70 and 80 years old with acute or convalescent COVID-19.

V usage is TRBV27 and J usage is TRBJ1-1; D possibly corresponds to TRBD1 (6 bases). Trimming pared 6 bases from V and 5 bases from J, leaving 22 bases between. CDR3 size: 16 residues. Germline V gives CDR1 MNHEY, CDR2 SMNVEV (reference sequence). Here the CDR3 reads CASRPQGTIGRTEAFF. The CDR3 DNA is TGTGCCAGCAGACCACAGGGTACGATCGGCAGGACTGAAGCTTTCTTT.

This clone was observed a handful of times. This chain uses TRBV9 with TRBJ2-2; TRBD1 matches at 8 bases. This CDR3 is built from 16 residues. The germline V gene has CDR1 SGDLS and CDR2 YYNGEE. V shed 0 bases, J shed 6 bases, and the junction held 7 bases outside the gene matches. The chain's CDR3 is CASSVGDRGRPGELFF. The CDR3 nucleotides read TGTGCCAGCAGCGTAGGAGACAGGGGAAGGCCCGGGGAGCTGTTTTTT.

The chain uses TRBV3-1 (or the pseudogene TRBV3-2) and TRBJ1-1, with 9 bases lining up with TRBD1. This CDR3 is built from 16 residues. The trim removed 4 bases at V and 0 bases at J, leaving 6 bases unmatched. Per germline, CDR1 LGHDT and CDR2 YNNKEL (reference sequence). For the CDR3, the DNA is TGTGCCAGCAGCCCCGAGGACAGGGGATTGAACACTGAAGCTTTCTTT. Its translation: CASSPEDRGLNTEAFF.

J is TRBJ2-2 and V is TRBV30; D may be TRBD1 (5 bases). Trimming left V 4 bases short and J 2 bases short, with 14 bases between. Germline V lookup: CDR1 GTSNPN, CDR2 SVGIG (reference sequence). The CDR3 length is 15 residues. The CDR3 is CAWTKRGLNTGELFF. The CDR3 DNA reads TGTGCCTGGACCAAAAGGGGCCTTAACACCGGGGAGCTGTTTTTT.

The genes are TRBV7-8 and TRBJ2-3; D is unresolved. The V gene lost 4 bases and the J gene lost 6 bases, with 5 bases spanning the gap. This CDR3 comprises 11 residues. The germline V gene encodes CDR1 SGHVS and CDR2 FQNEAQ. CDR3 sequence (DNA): TGTGCCAGCAGCTCTTTGGATACGCAGTATTTT. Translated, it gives CASSSLDTQYF.

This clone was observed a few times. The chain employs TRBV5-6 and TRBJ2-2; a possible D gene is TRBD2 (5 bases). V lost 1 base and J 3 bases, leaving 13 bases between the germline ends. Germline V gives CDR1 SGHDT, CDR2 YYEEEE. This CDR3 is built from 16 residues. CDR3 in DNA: TGTGCCAGCAGCTTGTTGGGAAAGCGGTACACCGGGGAGCTGTTTTTT. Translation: CASSLLGKRYTGELFF.

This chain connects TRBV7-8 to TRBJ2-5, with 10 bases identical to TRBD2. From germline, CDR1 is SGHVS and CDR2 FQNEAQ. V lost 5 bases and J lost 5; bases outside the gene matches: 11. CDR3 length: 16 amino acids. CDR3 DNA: TGTGCCAGCAGCACCGGGACTAGCGCCCGAGGGGAGACCCAGTACTTC. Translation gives CASSTGTSARGETQYF.

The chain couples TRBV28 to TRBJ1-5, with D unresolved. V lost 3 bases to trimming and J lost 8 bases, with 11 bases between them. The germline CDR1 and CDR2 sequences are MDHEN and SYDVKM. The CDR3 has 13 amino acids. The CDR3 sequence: CASSLQAPEPQHF. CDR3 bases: TGTGCCAGCAGTTTGCAGGCCCCTGAGCCCCAGCATTTT.

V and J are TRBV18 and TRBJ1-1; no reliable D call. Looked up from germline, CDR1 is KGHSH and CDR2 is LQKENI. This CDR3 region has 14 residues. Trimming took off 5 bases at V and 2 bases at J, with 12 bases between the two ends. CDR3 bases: TGTGCCAGCTCAGAGAGACATGCTAACACTGAAGCTTTCTTT. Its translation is CASSERHANTEAFF. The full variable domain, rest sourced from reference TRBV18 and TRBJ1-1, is NAGVMQNPRHLVRRRGQEARLRCSPMKGHSHVYWYRQLPEEGLKFMVYLQKENIIDESGMPKERFSAEFPKEGPSILRIQQVVRGDSAAYFCASSERHANTEAFFGQGTRLTVV.

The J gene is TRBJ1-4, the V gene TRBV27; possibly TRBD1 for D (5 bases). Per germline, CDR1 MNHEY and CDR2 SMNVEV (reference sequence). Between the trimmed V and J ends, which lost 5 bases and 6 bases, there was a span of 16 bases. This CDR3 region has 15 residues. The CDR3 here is CASSSLGRGDEKLFF. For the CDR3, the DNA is TGTGCCAGCAGTAGCTTGGGACGGGGGGATGAAAAACTGTTTTTT.

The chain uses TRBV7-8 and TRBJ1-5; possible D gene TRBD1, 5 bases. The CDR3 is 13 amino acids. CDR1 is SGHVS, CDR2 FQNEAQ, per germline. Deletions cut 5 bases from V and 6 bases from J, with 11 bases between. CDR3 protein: CASSRDRSQPQHF. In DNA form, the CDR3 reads TGTGCCAGCAGCCGAGACAGAAGTCAGCCCCAGCATTTT.

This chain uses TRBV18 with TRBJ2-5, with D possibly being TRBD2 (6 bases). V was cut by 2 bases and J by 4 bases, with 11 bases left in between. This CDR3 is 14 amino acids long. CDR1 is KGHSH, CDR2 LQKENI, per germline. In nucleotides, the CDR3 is TGTGCCAGCTCACCAGGAGGGGTTTCAGAGACCCAGTACTTC. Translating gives CASSPGGVSETQYF.

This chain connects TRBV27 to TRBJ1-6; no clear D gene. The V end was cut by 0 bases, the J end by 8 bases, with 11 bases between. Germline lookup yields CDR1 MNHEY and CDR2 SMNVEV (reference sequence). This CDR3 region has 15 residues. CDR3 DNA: TGTGCCAGCAGTTTATCCGGTCAAGCATATTCACCCCTCCACTTT. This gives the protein CASSLSGQAYSPLHF.

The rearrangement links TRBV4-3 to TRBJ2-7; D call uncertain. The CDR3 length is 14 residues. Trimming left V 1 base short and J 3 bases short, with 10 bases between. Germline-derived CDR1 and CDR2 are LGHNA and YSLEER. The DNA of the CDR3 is TGCGCCAGCAGCCAAGGTCTGGGCGACTACGAGCAGTACTTC. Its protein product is CASSQGLGDYEQYF.

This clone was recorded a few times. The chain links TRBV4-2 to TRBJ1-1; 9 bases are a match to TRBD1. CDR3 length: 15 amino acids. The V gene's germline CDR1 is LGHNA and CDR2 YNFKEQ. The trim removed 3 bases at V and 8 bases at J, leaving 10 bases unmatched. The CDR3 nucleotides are TGTGCCAGCAGCCAGCCCCCGGGACAGGGTGGGGAAGCTTTCTTT. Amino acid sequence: CASSQPPGQGGEAFF.

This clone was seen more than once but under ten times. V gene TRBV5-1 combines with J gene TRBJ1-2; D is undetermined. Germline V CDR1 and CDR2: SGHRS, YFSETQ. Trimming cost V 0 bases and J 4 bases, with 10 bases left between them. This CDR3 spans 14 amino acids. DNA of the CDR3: TGCGCCAGCAGCTTGGGAGGAGGTAGCTATGGCTACACCTTC. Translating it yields CASSLGGGSYGYTF.

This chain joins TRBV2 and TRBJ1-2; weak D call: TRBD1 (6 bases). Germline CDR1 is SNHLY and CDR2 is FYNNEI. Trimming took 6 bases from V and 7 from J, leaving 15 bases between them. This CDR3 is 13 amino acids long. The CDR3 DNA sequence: TGTGCCAGCAGGGGTACAGGGAACCCTGGCTACACCTTC. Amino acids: CASRGTGNPGYTF.

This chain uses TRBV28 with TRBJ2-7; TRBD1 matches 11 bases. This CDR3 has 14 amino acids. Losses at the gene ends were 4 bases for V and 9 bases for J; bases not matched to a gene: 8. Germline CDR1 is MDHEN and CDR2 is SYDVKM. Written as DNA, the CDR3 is TGTGCCAGCAGTTCCTCCCGGGACAGGGGGAGGCAGTACTTC. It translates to CASSSSRDRGRQYF. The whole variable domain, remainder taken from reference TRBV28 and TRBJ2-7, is DVKVTQSSRYLVKRTGEKVFLECVQDMDHENMFWYRQDPGLGLRLIYFSYDVKMKEKGDIPEGYSVSREKKERFSLILESASTNQTSMYLCASSSSRDRGRQYFGPGTRLTVT.

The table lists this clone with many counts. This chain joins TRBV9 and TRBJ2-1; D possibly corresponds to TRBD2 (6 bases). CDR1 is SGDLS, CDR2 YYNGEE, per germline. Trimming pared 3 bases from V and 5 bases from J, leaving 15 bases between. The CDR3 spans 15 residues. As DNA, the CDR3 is TGTGCCAGCAGCGCCCACGGCGCGGGAAACAATGAGCAGTTCTTC. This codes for CASSAHGAGNNEQFF.

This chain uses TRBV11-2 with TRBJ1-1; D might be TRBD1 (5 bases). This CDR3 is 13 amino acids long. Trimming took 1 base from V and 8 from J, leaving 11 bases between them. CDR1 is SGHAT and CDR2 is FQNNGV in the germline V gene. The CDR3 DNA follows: TGTGCCAGCAGCTTAGGCACAGGTACGGAAGCTTTCTTT. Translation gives CASSLGTGTEAFF.

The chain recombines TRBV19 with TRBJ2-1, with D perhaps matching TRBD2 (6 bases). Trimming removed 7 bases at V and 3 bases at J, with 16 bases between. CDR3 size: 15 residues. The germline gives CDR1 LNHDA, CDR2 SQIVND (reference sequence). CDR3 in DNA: TGTGCCAGTACGGCCCGCGGGATAGGCTACAATGAGCAGTTCTTC. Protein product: CASTARGIGYNEQFF.

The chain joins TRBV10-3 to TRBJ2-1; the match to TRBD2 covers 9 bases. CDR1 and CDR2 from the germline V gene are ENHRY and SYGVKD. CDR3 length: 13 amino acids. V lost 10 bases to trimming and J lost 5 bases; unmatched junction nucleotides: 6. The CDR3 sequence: CATRPSGNNEQFF. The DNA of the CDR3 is TGTGCCACCCGACCTAGCGGGAACAATGAGCAGTTCTTC.

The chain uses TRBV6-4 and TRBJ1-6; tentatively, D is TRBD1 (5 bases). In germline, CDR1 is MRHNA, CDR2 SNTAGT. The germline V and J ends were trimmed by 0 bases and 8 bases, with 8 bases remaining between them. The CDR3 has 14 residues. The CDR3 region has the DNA TGTGCCAGCAGTGACTCAGGGGATGATTCACCCCTCCACTTT. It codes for CASSDSGDDSPLHF.

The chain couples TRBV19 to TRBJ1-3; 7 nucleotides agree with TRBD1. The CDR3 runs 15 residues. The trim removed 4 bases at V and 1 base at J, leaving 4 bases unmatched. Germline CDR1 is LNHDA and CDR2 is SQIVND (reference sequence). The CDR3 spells CASSSTGASGNTIYF. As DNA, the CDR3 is TGTGCCAGTAGTAGCACAGGGGCTTCTGGAAACACCATATATTTT. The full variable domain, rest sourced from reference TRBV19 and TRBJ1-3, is DGGITQSPKYLFRKEGQNVTLSCEQNLNHDAMYWYRQDPGQGLRLIYYSQIVNDFQKGDIAEGYSVSREKKESFPLTVTSAQKNPTAFYLCASSSTGASGNTIYFGEGSWLTVV.

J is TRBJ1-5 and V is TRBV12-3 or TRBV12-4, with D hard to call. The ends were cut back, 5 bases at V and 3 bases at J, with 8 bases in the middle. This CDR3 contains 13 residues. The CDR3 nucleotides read TGTGCCAGCAGTGAGGGCCTCAATCAGCCCCAGCATTTT. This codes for CASSEGLNQPQHF.